This passage covers 25 T cell receptor beta chains from one sample sequenced in a study of blood T cell repertoires in COVID-19. Assay: immunoSEQ multiplex PCR; the TCRdb copy retains only in-frame clones and omits some. The table lists more than 65,000 clones, roughly 80% of them singletons, with 30% to 45% in the top ten. Sequencing was done on a sample of peripheral blood. These receptors all come from a woman in her 70s with acute or convalescent COVID-19.

The chain carries TRBV30 and TRBJ1-2; 7 bases are a match to TRBD1. CDR3 length: 18 amino acids. The V gene end was trimmed by 2 bases and the J gene end by 4 bases; junction bases not matched to a gene: 19. Germline loops: CDR1 GTSNPN, CDR2 SVGIG (reference sequence). Here the CDR3 DNA reads TGTGCCTGGAGTTTTACACCGGGACAGAGGCTGAGGGGCTATGGCTACACCTTC. Translating it yields CAWSFTPGQRLRGYGYTF.

This chain uses TRBV19 with TRBJ1-1, with a possible D match to TRBD1 (6 bases). This CDR3 has 21 residues. CDR1 is LNHDA, CDR2 SQIVND, per germline (reference sequence). V was shortened by 5 bases and J by 3 bases, with 34 bases between the two germline ends. The chain's CDR3 is CASSSPPWDVPQGYIYTEAFF. The DNA for the CDR3 is TGTGCCAGTAGTTCGCCCCCCTGGGACGTCCCACAGGGTTACATTTACACTGAAGCTTTCTTT.

This clone was found once. The CDR3, as DNA: TGTGCCAGCAGTGAGCCCCGGGGCTACACCTTC. This translates into CASSEPRGYTF. V is TRBV2 and J is TRBJ1-2; D is ambiguous. CDR3 length: 11 amino acids. Germline CDR1 and CDR2: SNHLY and FYNNEI. Trimming removed 3 bases from V and 8 bases from J, with 7 bases in between.

The genes are TRBV7-2 and TRBJ2-2; unclear D gene. There are 16 residues in the CDR3. From germline, CDR1 is SGHTA and CDR2 FQGNSA. Trimming stripped 1 base from V and 0 bases from J, with 9 bases between. The CDR3 sequence is CASSLERLANTGELFF. The DNA for the CDR3 is TGTGCCAGCAGCTTAGAGAGGCTAGCGAACACCGGGGAGCTGTTTTTT.

A few counts support this clone. The CDR3 loop reads CASSIRLAGAATGELFF. Here the CDR3 DNA reads TGTGCCAGTAGTATTCGACTAGCGGGAGCCGCCACCGGGGAGCTGTTTTTT. The chain carries TRBV19 and TRBJ2-2; 12 bases are shared with TRBD2. The CDR3 consists of 17 residues. Germline V lookup: CDR1 LNHDA, CDR2 SQIVND (reference sequence). V lost 3 bases, J lost 4 bases, and 6 bases stayed unmatched.

The rearrangement uses TRBV2 and TRBJ2-2; the D gene is possibly TRBD2 (6 bases). The CDR3 is 13 residues long. Germline V gene sequence: CDR1 SNHLY, CDR2 FYNNEI. The ends were cut back, 3 bases at V and 7 bases at J, with 9 bases in the middle. CDR3 DNA sequence: TGTGCCAGCAGTGAGTTAGCGGACGGGGAGCTGTTTTTT. This codes for CASSELADGELFF.

The DNA for the CDR3 is TGTGCCAGCAGTGATATGGGACAAAGATACGAGCAGTACTTC. Its protein is CASSDMGQRYEQYF. The chain combines TRBV6-1 with TRBJ2-7, with D possibly being TRBD1 (6 bases). Germline V lookup: CDR1 MNHNS, CDR2 SASEGT. Trimming took 3 bases from V and 4 from J, leaving 13 bases between them. This CDR3 comprises 14 residues.

This chain joins TRBV2 and TRBJ1-5, with 10 positions matching TRBD1. V lost 6 bases, J lost 0 bases, and 11 bases stayed unmatched. The CDR3 runs to 18 residues. Germline values: CDR1 SNHLY, CDR2 FYNNEI. The CDR3 protein is CASREGDRGLYSNQPQHF. CDR3 nucleotide sequence: TGTGCCAGCAGAGAGGGGGACAGGGGACTTTATAGCAATCAGCCCCAGCATTTT.

V usage is TRBV19 and J usage is TRBJ1-1, with 8 bases fitting TRBD1. The CDR3 is made up of 15 amino acids. Losses at the gene ends were 3 bases for V and 2 bases for J; bases not matched to a gene: 5. Germline values: CDR1 LNHDA, CDR2 SQIVND (reference sequence). In DNA form, the CDR3 reads TGTGCCAGTAGTATTCGGACAGGGACAAACACTGAAGCTTTCTTT. Its protein is CASSIRTGTNTEAFF.

The gene calls are TRBV5-5 and TRBJ1-5, with 8 bases that match TRBD1. V lost 1 base, J lost 2 bases, and 5 bases stayed unmatched. CDR1 and CDR2 from the germline V gene are SGHKS and YYEKEE (reference sequence). The CDR3 is made up of 16 amino acids. This CDR3 is CASSLSGQGGNQPQHF. The CDR3 nucleotides read TGTGCCAGCAGCTTGTCCGGACAGGGAGGCAATCAGCCCCAGCATTTT.

The genes are TRBV10-3 and TRBJ1-1, with TRBD1 identical over 8 bases. There are 14 residues in the CDR3. J was trimmed by 11 bases and V by 3 bases; bases with no gene match: 11. Germline-derived CDR1 and CDR2 are ENHRY and SYGVKD. The CDR3 spells CAISDLGTGRGAFF. The CDR3 nucleotides read TGTGCCATCAGTGATCTAGGGACAGGCCGCGGGGCTTTCTTT.

The chain links TRBV7-2 to TRBJ2-5; 8 bases align to TRBD2. V lost 1 base to trimming and J lost 5 bases; unmatched junction nucleotides: 6. The CDR3 runs to 15 residues. Germline-derived CDR1 and CDR2 are SGHTA and FQGNSA. The CDR3 nucleotides are TGTGCCAGCAGCTTAGGCGGAGCGGGAGCTGAGACCCAGTACTTC. Translation: CASSLGGAGAETQYF.

This chain links TRBV5-1 with TRBJ2-1, with 10 positions matching TRBD2. Germline V gene sequence: CDR1 SGHRS, CDR2 YFSETQ. The CDR3 has 15 residues. The V segment lost 2 bases and the J segment 7 bases; nucleotides outside the gene matches: 6. CDR3 region: CASSLAGGQFNEQFF. The CDR3 DNA reads as TGCGCCAGCAGCTTAGCGGGAGGGCAATTTAATGAGCAGTTCTTC.

The rearrangement uses TRBV6-5 and TRBJ2-2; TRBD2 aligns across 8 bases. The CDR3 runs 16 residues. Germline V CDR1 and CDR2: MNHEY, SVGAGI. After removal of 4 bases from V and 0 bases from J, the junction contained 4 bases not matched to a gene. CDR3 in DNA: TGTGCCAGCAGTTGGACTAGCCCCCCGAACACCGGGGAGCTGTTTTTT. Its protein product is CASSWTSPPNTGELFF.

This chain uses TRBV3-1 (or the pseudogene TRBV3-2) with TRBJ1-2; 9 bases align to TRBD1. The V segment lost 0 bases and the J segment 1 base; nucleotides outside the gene matches: 6. Germline lookup yields CDR1 LGHDT and CDR2 YNNKEL (reference sequence). This CDR3 is built from 17 residues. CDR3 DNA: TGTGCCAGCAGCCAAGATCGATCGGGACAGGGTAACTATGGCTACACCTTC. Translated, it gives CASSQDRSGQGNYGYTF.

The chain employs TRBV3-1 (or the pseudogene TRBV3-2) and TRBJ2-6; the D gene is possibly TRBD2 (6 bases). Trimming removed 4 bases at V and 2 bases at J, with 9 bases between. CDR3 size: 15 residues. Germline CDR1 is LGHDT and CDR2 is YNNKEL (reference sequence). This CDR3 is CASSLWGAGANVLTF. The CDR3 DNA reads as TGTGCCAGCAGCCTTTGGGGGGCTGGGGCCAACGTCCTGACTTTC.

This chain joins TRBV18 and TRBJ1-3; D might be TRBD1 (6 bases). Per the germline V gene, CDR1 is KGHSH and CDR2 is LQKENI. V dropped 3 bases and J dropped 4 bases, with 13 bases sitting between them. The CDR3 spans 15 residues. The CDR3 region has the DNA TGTGCCAGCTCACCTAACCAGGGGTACGGAAACACCATATATTTT. Translation: CASSPNQGYGNTIYF.

This clone was detected a few times. The CDR3 is CASSLNGRGASETQYF. DNA for the CDR3: TGCGCCAGCAGCTTGAATGGGCGGGGAGCATCGGAGACCCAGTACTTC. This chain connects TRBV5-1 to TRBJ2-5; weak D call: TRBD2 (6 bases). Germline V CDR1 and CDR2: SGHRS, YFSETQ. The CDR3 loop spans 16 amino acids. The germline V and J ends were trimmed by 1 base and 5 bases, with 18 bases remaining between them.

This clone appeared once. This chain connects TRBV27 to TRBJ2-1, with 8 positions matching TRBD2. V lost 6 bases, J lost 6 bases, and 7 bases stayed unmatched. CDR1 and CDR2 from the germline V gene are MNHEY and SMNVEV (reference sequence). The CDR3 length is 14 residues. CDR3 DNA sequence: TGTGCCAGCAGGCAGCGGGGGAGGGGCAATGAGCAGTTCTTC. Protein product: CASRQRGRGNEQFF.

Of note for this clone: One end of the junction is discordant with germline, which a read error may explain. The chain combines TRBV18 with TRBJ2-1, with 8 bases that match TRBD2. This CDR3 has 14 residues. Looked up from germline, CDR1 is KGHSH and CDR2 is LQKENI. The CDR3 nucleotides are TGTGCCAGCTTACCAAGCGGGAGACTGCTTGAGCAGTTCTTC. It is translated as CASLPSGRLLEQFF.

The chain employs TRBV2 and TRBJ1-1; no definite D call. V dropped 11 bases and J dropped 3 bases, with 16 bases sitting between them. There are 13 residues in the CDR3. Germline V gives CDR1 SNHLY, CDR2 FYNNEI. CDR3 protein: CAVRGLRHTEAFF. The CDR3 region has the DNA TGTGCCGTTCGGGGTCTCAGGCACACTGAAGCTTTCTTT.

J is TRBJ2-7 and V is TRBV5-4, with 9 bases aligning to TRBD1. Germline CDR1 SGHNT, CDR2 YYREEE (reference sequence). V lost 3 bases, J lost 7 bases, and 14 bases stayed unmatched. The CDR3 has 16 amino acids. The CDR3 region is CASSSTYRDRVGEQYF. CDR3 in DNA: TGTGCCAGCAGCTCTACCTACCGGGACAGGGTTGGGGAGCAGTACTTC.

The chain combines TRBV27 with TRBJ2-2, with D maybe TRBD1 (5 bases). This CDR3 contains 15 residues. Between the trimmed V and J ends, which lost 7 bases and 0 bases, there was a span of 12 bases. CDR1 MNHEY and CDR2 SMNVEV come from the germline V gene (reference sequence). The CDR3 region is CASKGVAANTGELFF. CDR3 bases: TGTGCCAGCAAAGGGGTAGCAGCGAACACCGGGGAGCTGTTTTTT.

The rearrangement joins TRBV5-4 to TRBJ2-2, with 9 bases lining up with TRBD2. This CDR3 contains 16 residues. Germline V lookup: CDR1 SGHNT, CDR2 YYREEE (reference sequence). V lost 4 bases to trimming and J lost 2 bases; unmatched junction nucleotides: 6. CDR3 in amino acids: CASSVDSGRNTGELFF. For the CDR3, the DNA is TGTGCCAGCAGCGTCGATAGCGGGAGAAACACCGGGGAGCTGTTTTTT.

V is TRBV28 and J is TRBJ2-7; possibly TRBD1 for D (7 bases). Deletions cut 3 bases from V and 1 base from J, with 16 bases between. The V gene's germline CDR1 is MDHEN and CDR2 SYDVKM. The CDR3 extends over 16 amino acids. The CDR3 coding sequence is TGTGCCAGCAGTTTTCCGCGGGACAGAGGATCCTACGAGCAGTACTTC. It specifies CASSFPRDRGSYEQYF. Drawing the rest from reference TRBV28 and TRBJ2-7, the complete variable domain is DVKVTQSSRYLVKRTGEKVFLECVQDMDHENMFWYRQDPGLGLRLIYFSYDVKMKEKGDIPEGYSVSREKKERFSLILESASTNQTSMYLCASSFPRDRGSYEQYFGPGTRLTVT.